The present TCR beta chain was sequenced within a study of shared clonotypes between healthy human individuals (dated by TCRdb to the early 2020s). Notes on the research overall: The cohort included three men and a couple of women between 18 and 49 years of age. For each donor, CD4 naive and CD4 memory were each given three plates, CD8 naive was given two plates, and CD8 memory was given one plate. Blood TCR repertoires of about five healthy adults were deeply sequenced to estimate repertoire size and the extent of clonotype sharing between individuals. To increase sequencing depth and limit assay-specific biases, different laboratories used diverse techniques to prepare libraries and sequence TCR repertoires. Per donor, leukapheresis produced somewhere between about 0.94 and 9.5 billion PBMCs. Study-wide findings and limitations: Incomplete sequencing was indicated by rarefaction of sorted-subset datasets, despite the large sequencing depth. Because the study included a small number of donors, the genetic and exposure-history diversity represented was limited. Compared with non-shared clonotypes, clonotypes shared by all four sorted-subset donors had higher generation probabilities. When several donors were compared, the shared fraction of clonotypes was roughly 5% for naive CD4, around 3.5% for naive CD8, 2.3% for memory CD4, and 0.3% to 0.5% for memory CD8. Pairwise subsampling led to the expectation that sequencing depth would affect the degree of clonotype sharing among donors. Sampling was restricted to blood, and TCR repertoires in tissue are likely to differ from TCR repertoires in blood. Naive subsets generally had larger estimated clonotype richness than memory subsets.

For this clone: Its antigen remains undetermined. Per-base qualities were not stored, and no clone one base away is much larger.

Using the deep immunoSEQ assay, TCR CDR3 regions were amplified from genomic DNA by multiplex PCR. Extracted genomic DNA from each cell subset was spread evenly across all wells of several immunoSEQ 96-well plates, with each plate serving as a replicate. For sorted subsets, roughly 200 ng genomic DNA, equal to about 30,000 T cell genomes, was loaded into each replicate PCR. Purified libraries were quantified with a Qubit 3.0 fluorometer, sized on a Bioanalyzer 2100, and re-quantified with the KAPA Library Quantification kit. Every immunoSEQ 96-well plate was sequenced on a dedicated single-read 150-cycle Illumina NextSeq 550 flow cell. From the authors' description of their analysis: Because the immunoSEQ output held only junctional sequences and lacked quality scores, the filtering could not match the filtering applied to full-length reads. Sequences were annotated with PyIR, a Python wrapper for IgBLAST v1.9, and V/J genes and CDR3 were assigned using IMGT germline references. Reads were filtered out if the reads had weak V/J assignments (E-value above 1e-6), no CDR3, stop codons, out-of-frame junctions, or ambiguous translated residues. V3J clonotypes were defined as sequences sharing the same inferred V gene, J gene, and CDR3 amino acid sequence. To compute the percentage overlap between repertoires, the number of shared unique clonotypes was divided by the size of the smaller repertoire. RTK rarefaction, the Chao1 estimator, and Recon v2.1 estimates of unobserved clonotypes were used to assess repertoire richness. For all TCRbeta clonotypes obtained by the gDNA method from several donors, generation probabilities were computed with OLGA. In TCRdb, the immuneACCESS table is reduced to in-frame sequences with V and J assigned. These tables do not hold every clone; where another copy was compared, an unresolved V gene accounts for under half, and the others remain unexplained. The V and J calls and clone size were taken over from that table, and D and trimming were inferred from the DNA. The sample table holds under 1 million clones, of which 95% to 97% were seen once. Clones ranked in the top ten supply less than 0.25% of the sample.

After removal of 4 bases from V and 3 bases from J, the junction retains 11 bases not matched to a gene. Its CDR3 holds 18 amino acids, cysteine through phenylalanine. Just CDR3 DNA is preserved here, 54 bases in frame from base 1. Based on the germline V gene (reference sequence), the CDR1 and CDR2 sequences are MNHEY and SMNVEV. CD8 naive samples were CD45RO-negative cells positively selected for CCR7, giving a CD45RA+CCR7+ population that excluded TemRA cells. Donors were healthy HIV-negative adults with no recently reported acute infections or vaccinations. Every donor was a Caucasian adult living in Nashville, Tennessee, USA. Blood was collected by leukapheresis, and PBMCs were isolated by Ficoll-Histopaque density gradient centrifugation and then cryopreserved in liquid nitrogen vapor phase. Analytical flow cytometry was used to check the purity and quantity of every magnetically sorted T cell population. Genomic DNA was isolated from each sorted fraction and quantified by UV absorbance on a Nanodrop 2000c.

The chain couples TRBV27 to TRBJ2-3; 12 of the junction bases match TRBD2. The receptor was derived from a young man in good health. The sample comprised naive CD8+ T cells sorted from blood. Sample cell subset or site, as interpreted from the label and publication: CD45RA+CCR7+. The DNA reads as follows: TGTGCCAGCAGTTCCAGTGCCGGCGGGACTAGCGGGACAGATACGCAGTATTTT. Translated, it gives CASSSSAGGTSGTDTQYF.